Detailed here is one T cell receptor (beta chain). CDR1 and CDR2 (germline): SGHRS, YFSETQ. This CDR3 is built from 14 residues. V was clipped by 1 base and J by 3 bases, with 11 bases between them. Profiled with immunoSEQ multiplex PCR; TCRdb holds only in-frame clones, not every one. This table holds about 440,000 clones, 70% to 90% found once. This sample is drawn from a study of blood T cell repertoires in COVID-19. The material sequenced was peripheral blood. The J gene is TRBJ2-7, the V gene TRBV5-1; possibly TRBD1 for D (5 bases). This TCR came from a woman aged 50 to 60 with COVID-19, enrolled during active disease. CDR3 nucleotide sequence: TGCGCCAGCAGCTTGTATTCAGGGCGCTACGAGCAGTACTTC. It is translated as CASSLYSGRYEQYF. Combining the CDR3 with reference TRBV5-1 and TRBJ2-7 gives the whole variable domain KAGVTQTPRYLIKTRGQQVTLSCSPISGHRSVSWYQQTPGQGLQFLFEYFSETQRNKGNFPGRFSGRQFSNSRSEMNVSTLELGDSALYLCASSLYSGRYEQYFGPGTRLTVT.